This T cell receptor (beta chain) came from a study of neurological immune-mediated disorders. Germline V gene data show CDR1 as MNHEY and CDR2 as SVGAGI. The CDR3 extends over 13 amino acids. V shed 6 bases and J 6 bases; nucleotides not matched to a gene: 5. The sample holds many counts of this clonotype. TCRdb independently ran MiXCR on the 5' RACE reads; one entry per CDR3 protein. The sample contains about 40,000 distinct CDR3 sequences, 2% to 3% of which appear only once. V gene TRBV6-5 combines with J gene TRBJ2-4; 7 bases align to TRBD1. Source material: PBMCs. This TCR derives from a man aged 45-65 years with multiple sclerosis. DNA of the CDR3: TGTGCCAGCAGGTCGACAGGGACAAACATTCAGTACTTC. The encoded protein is CASRSTGTNIQYF.